The next 30 T cell receptor beta chains were all read from a single sample in a study of blood T cells in healthy people across ages. The use of a sample-barcoded 5' primer and a J-beta primer mix characterized a second PCR of about 7 to 12 cycles. TCRdb re-called the 5' RACE reads with MiXCR, one entry per CDR3 protein. This table holds about 650,000 distinct CDR3 sequences, roughly half found once. The sequenced material came from blood. The receptor source for this set is an elderly woman in good health.

This clonotype appeared a single time. Germline and junction disagree at one end, which may indicate a read error. J is TRBJ2-1 and V is TRBV20-1, with D maybe TRBD2 (7 bases). The V gene's germline CDR1 is DFQATT and CDR2 SNEGSKA (reference sequence). The CDR3 has 14 amino acids. This chain's CDR3 is CSSYDSGGYNERFF. As DNA, the CDR3 is TGCAGTTCCTACGACTCGGGGGGCTACAATGAGCGGTTCTTC.

The chain uses TRBV27 and TRBJ2-3; 11 bases align to TRBD2. V gave up 7 bases and J gave up 3 bases; unmatched junction bases: 6. The germline V gene has CDR1 MNHEY and CDR2 SMNVEV (reference sequence). This CDR3 has 15 amino acids. The chain's CDR3 is CASTIAGGRTDTQYF. In DNA form, the CDR3 reads TGTGCCAGCACAATAGCGGGGGGGCGGACAGATACGCAGTATTTT.

The chain joins TRBV20-1 to TRBJ2-1; TRBD2 matches 7 bases. CDR3 length: 14 amino acids. The V gene end was trimmed by 1 base and the J gene end by 5 bases; junction bases not matched to a gene: 5. Looked up from germline, CDR1 is DFQATT and CDR2 is SNEGSKA (reference sequence). The CDR3 nucleotides are TGCAGTGCTAGAGGTCGAGCGGGACACAATGAGCAGTTCTTC. Translating it yields CSARGRAGHNEQFF.

As concerns this clonotype: A much larger clone sits a single nucleotide away, making a read error possible. V is TRBV20-1 and J is TRBJ2-5, with 12 bases lining up with TRBD2. The CDR3 runs 14 residues. Trimming at V came to 1 base and at J to 11 bases, leaving 8 bases not matched to a gene. Germline CDR1 is DFQATT and CDR2 is SNEGSKA (reference sequence). CDR3: CSARGTSGANEQYF. CDR3 DNA: TGCAGTGCTAGAGGGACTAGCGGGGCCAATGAGCAGTACTTC.

This clonotype appeared many times. The rearrangement joins TRBV5-1 to TRBJ2-3; D remains ambiguous. With 1 base removed from V and 2 bases from J, the gap between germline ends came to 11 bases. The CDR3 runs 15 residues. In germline, CDR1 is SGHRS, CDR2 YFSETQ. This chain's CDR3 is CASSLSPGSTDTQYF. The CDR3 DNA reads as TGCGCCAGCAGCTTGAGTCCGGGTTCCACAGATACGCAGTATTTT. Complete variable domain (other parts from reference TRBV5-1 and TRBJ2-3): KAGVTQTPRYLIKTRGQQVTLSCSPISGHRSVSWYQQTPGQGLQFLFEYFSETQRNKGNFPGRFSGRQFSNSRSEMNVSTLELGDSALYLCASSLSPGSTDTQYFGPGTRLTVL.

This clonotype was detected only a few times. This chain connects TRBV7-6 to TRBJ1-6, with D perhaps matching TRBD1 (5 bases). This CDR3 region has 14 residues. Per germline, CDR1 SGHVS and CDR2 FNYEAQ. V lost 5 bases and J lost 8, with 13 bases in between. The CDR3 region is CASSRGWGDSPLHF. The CDR3 DNA follows: TGTGCCAGCAGCCGGGGGTGGGGTGATTCACCCCTCCACTTT.

This clonotype has a count of ten or more. The V gene is TRBV27, the J gene TRBJ2-5; no clear D gene. The germline V gene encodes CDR1 MNHEY and CDR2 SMNVEV (reference sequence). The CDR3 consists of 13 residues. V lost 2 bases and J lost 5, with 9 bases in between. This CDR3 reads CASSLIFLETQYF. The DNA for the CDR3 is TGTGCCAGCAGTTTAATTTTTTTGGAGACCCAGTACTTC.

The chain combines TRBV29-1 with TRBJ1-1; 7 bases fit TRBD1. V shed 6 bases, J shed 6 bases, and the junction held 16 bases outside the gene matches. This CDR3 is 15 amino acids long. From germline, CDR1 is SQVTM and CDR2 ANQGSEA. The CDR3 DNA sequence: TGCAGCGTGAGTCGACAGGGCCAGAGCTCGGCTGAAGCTTTCTTT. It translates to CSVSRQGQSSAEAFF.

In regard to this clonotype: A read error may be the cause here, since a much bigger clone is one base away. The V gene is TRBV4-2, the J gene TRBJ2-6, with TRBD1 as a possible D gene (6 bases). Germline V lookup: CDR1 LGHNA, CDR2 YNFKEQ. The CDR3 is 16 residues long. V was cut by 3 bases and J by 2 bases, with 11 bases left in between. CDR3: CASSQLKGAGANVLTF. The CDR3 region has the DNA TGTGCCAGCAGCCAGTTAAAGGGGGCTGGGGCCAACGTCCTGACTTTC.

This clonotype was seen repeatedly, ten times or more. The chain carries TRBV10-3 and TRBJ2-5; no clear D gene. The CDR3 length is 12 residues. Per germline, CDR1 ENHRY and CDR2 SYGVKD. Between the trimmed V and J ends, which lost 5 bases and 5 bases, there was a span of 9 bases. The CDR3 loop reads CAISSAGETQYF. The DNA of the CDR3 is TGTGCCATCAGTTCTGCAGGCGAGACCCAGTACTTC.

This clonotype has ten or more counts. CDR3 protein: CSVRDETQYF. The CDR3 coding sequence is TGCAGCGTTCGGGATGAGACCCAGTACTTC. The rearrangement joins TRBV29-1 to TRBJ2-5; possible D gene TRBD2, 5 bases. Trimming pared 5 bases from V and 5 bases from J, leaving 6 bases between. CDR1 is SQVTM and CDR2 is ANQGSEA in the germline V gene. The CDR3 has 10 amino acids.

This clonotype showed up just a few times. The chain links TRBV28 to TRBJ2-3, with 9 positions matching TRBD2. There are 14 residues in the CDR3. Germline V CDR1 and CDR2: MDHEN, SYDVKM. With 5 bases clipped from V and 4 bases from J, the junction kept 4 bases outside the gene matches. The CDR3 coding sequence is TGTGCCAGCAGTGTTAGCGGGAGCCCAGATACGCAGTATTTT. Translated: CASSVSGSPDTQYF.

This clonotype was seen many times. CDR3 DNA: TGCAGCATATCCCTGGGGGAAAAACTGTTTTTT. Protein sequence: CSISLGEKLFF. The chain recombines TRBV29-1 with TRBJ1-4, with D hard to call. Germline-derived CDR1 and CDR2 are SQVTM and ANQGSEA. The CDR3 sequence is 11 residues long. Trimming took 8 bases from V and 8 from J, leaving 12 bases between them.

This clonotype was recorded at least ten times. The chain links TRBV7-9 to TRBJ2-4, with D unresolved. The CDR3 contains 15 residues. The V end lost 0 bases, the J end lost 5 bases, and 11 bases lay between the germline ends. Per germline, CDR1 SEHNR and CDR2 FQNEAQ (reference sequence). The CDR3 sequence is CASSLAAGFQNIQYF. The DNA for the CDR3 is TGTGCCAGCAGCTTAGCGGCCGGTTTTCAAAACATTCAGTACTTC.

This clonotype has a single count. The chain employs TRBV7-8 and TRBJ1-1, with 11 bases identical to TRBD1. V trimming: 2 bases; J trimming: 2 bases; junction bases outside the gene matches: 10. Germline V gene sequence: CDR1 SGHVS, CDR2 FQNEAQ. CDR3 size: 18 residues. DNA of the CDR3: TGTGCCAGCAGCTTATCCCCCTGGGACAGGGGGATTAACACTGAAGCTTTCTTT. Translating it yields CASSLSPWDRGINTEAFF.

This sequence joins TRBV20-1 and TRBJ2-7; 8 bases are a match to TRBD2. This CDR3 region has 13 residues. V lost 7 bases, J lost 3 bases, and 8 bases stayed unmatched. Germline lookup yields CDR1 DFQATT and CDR2 SNEGSKA (reference sequence). This CDR3 reads CSGAGRGNYEQYF. The DNA of the CDR3 is TGCAGTGGTGCCGGGAGGGGTAACTACGAGCAGTACTTC.

The chain employs TRBV29-1 and TRBJ2-5, with no clear D. Germline lookup yields CDR1 SQVTM and CDR2 ANQGSEA. The CDR3 loop spans 13 amino acids. Trimming pared 6 bases from V and 0 bases from J, leaving 11 bases between. The CDR3: CSVDDIHQETQYF. In nucleotides, the CDR3 is TGCAGCGTCGACGACATTCACCAAGAGACCCAGTACTTC.

The rearrangement links TRBV25-1 to TRBJ2-6; D ambiguous. CDR1 and CDR2 from the germline V gene are MGHDK and SYGVNS. The length of the CDR3 is 14 residues. Deletions cut 8 bases from V and 0 bases from J, with 8 bases between. The CDR3 here is CASSHCSGANVLTF. As DNA, the CDR3 is TGTGCCAGCTCCCACTGCTCTGGGGCCAACGTCCTGACTTTC. The whole variable domain, remainder taken from reference TRBV25-1 and TRBJ2-6, is EADIYQTPRYLVIGTGKKITLECSQTMGHDKMYWYQQDPGMELHLIHYSYGVNSTEKGDLSSESTVSRIRTEHFPLTLESARPSHTSQYLCASSHCSGANVLTFGAGSRLTVL.

This clonotype was detected many times. This rearrangement joins TRBV7-9 to TRBJ2-3; D ambiguous. Trimming took off 3 bases at V and 4 bases at J, with 11 bases between the two ends. CDR3 length: 14 amino acids. The V gene's germline CDR1 is SEHNR and CDR2 FQNEAQ (reference sequence). The CDR3 sequence is CASSFGGASDTQYF. As DNA, the CDR3 is TGTGCCAGCAGCTTCGGCGGAGCGTCAGATACGCAGTATTTT.

This clonotype was seen just once. The chain links TRBV2 to TRBJ2-6; D uncertain. The CDR3 has 19 residues. Looked up from germline, CDR1 is SNHLY and CDR2 is FYNNEI. V lost 4 bases to trimming and J lost 3 bases, with 22 bases between them. The CDR3 region is CASSGFPGRPSGGANVLTF. The CDR3 region has the DNA TGTGCCAGCAGTGGGTTCCCTGGCAGGCCCTCGGGTGGGGCCAACGTCCTGACTTTC. Full variable domain (missing parts from reference TRBV2 and TRBJ2-6): EPEVTQTPSHQVTQMGQEVILRCVPISNHLYFYWYRQILGQKVEFLVSFYNNEISEKSEIFDDQFSVERPDGSNFTLKIRSTKLEDSAMYFCASSGFPGRPSGGANVLTFGAGSRLTVL.

There are a few counts of this clonotype. The chain joins TRBV7-8 to TRBJ2-3, with 9 nucleotides matching TRBD1. V was pared by 4 bases and J by 2 bases, with 10 bases of the junction left unmatched. Looked up from germline, CDR1 is SGHVS and CDR2 is FQNEAQ. This CDR3 comprises 17 residues. This CDR3 is CASSSFLGQGNTDTQYF. The CDR3 region has the DNA TGTGCCAGCAGCTCATTTCTTGGACAGGGGAACACAGATACGCAGTATTTT.

The chain is built from TRBV12-3 or TRBV12-4 and TRBJ2-7; 8 nucleotides line up with TRBD2. The DNA end lines up better with TRBJ2-5; the J call may be wrong. The CDR3 loop spans 14 amino acids. The CDR3 sequence is CASTKGLGQETQYF. DNA for the CDR3: TGTGCCAGCACCAAGGGACTAGGGCAAGAGACCCAGTACTTC.

This clonotype was recorded at least ten times. The chain recombines TRBV29-1 with TRBJ2-5, with a possible D match to TRBD2 (6 bases). Germline V CDR1 and CDR2: SQVTM, ANQGSEA. The CDR3 extends over 14 amino acids. With 6 bases removed from V and 4 bases from J, the gap between germline ends came to 18 bases. The CDR3 loop reads CSVSSHNSGETQYF. The CDR3 DNA follows: TGCAGCGTCTCTAGCCATAATAGCGGAGAGACCCAGTACTTC.

This clonotype was seen a handful of times. The chain uses TRBV28 and TRBJ2-1, with D tentatively TRBD1 or TRBD2 (5 bases each). Looked up from germline, CDR1 is MDHEN and CDR2 is SYDVKM. This CDR3 has 15 amino acids. Trimming cost V 6 bases and J 3 bases, with 15 bases left between them. CDR3 in DNA: TGTGCCAGCAGGTGGGACCCCGGACTCTACAATGAGCAGTTCTTC. It codes for CASRWDPGLYNEQFF.

The chain links TRBV29-1 to TRBJ2-7, with TRBD2 as a possible D gene (6 bases). The last part of the DNA fits TRBJ2-5 better; the J call may be wrong. CDR3 length equals 12 residues. CDR1 SQVTM and CDR2 ANQGSEA come from the germline V gene. CDR3 sequence (DNA): TGCAGCGGGCGCTTTGGGAGGGAGACCCAGTACTTC. Its protein product is CSGRFGRETQYF.

This chain joins TRBV5-1 and TRBJ1-2; D possibly corresponds to TRBD1 (5 bases). Trimming took off 4 bases at V and 7 bases at J, with 11 bases between the two ends. Germline CDR1 and CDR2: SGHRS and YFSETQ. This CDR3 has 12 residues. The CDR3 loop is CASSPPGTGYTF. The CDR3 DNA sequence: TGCGCCAGCAGCCCCCCAGGGACTGGCTACACCTTC.

This clonotype was seen repeatedly, ten times or more. V gene TRBV6-5 combines with J gene TRBJ1-1; D gene ambiguous. CDR3 length equals 11 residues. V lost 0 bases and J lost 9, with 5 bases in between. Germline CDR1 is MNHEY and CDR2 is SVGAGI. The DNA of the CDR3 is TGTGCCAGCAGTTACTCTAGCCAAGCTTTCTTT. It encodes CASSYSSQAFF.

The CDR3 sequence: CSARDWRGWGYTF. CDR3 in DNA: TGCAGTGCTAGAGATTGGCGGGGCTGGGGCTACACCTTC. This chain joins TRBV20-1 and TRBJ1-2; D is possibly TRBD1 (5 bases). There are 13 residues in the CDR3. V lost 0 bases to trimming and J lost 8 bases, with 13 bases between them. Germline V gene sequence: CDR1 DFQATT, CDR2 SNEGSKA (reference sequence).

This clonotype was seen repeatedly, ten times or more. This chain links TRBV29-1 with TRBJ2-1; 12 nucleotides agree with TRBD2. Germline loops: CDR1 SQVTM, CDR2 ANQGSEA. V was clipped by 5 bases and J by 5 bases; unmatched bases: 7. CDR3 length: 15 residues. The DNA of the CDR3 is TGCAGCGTTCGCCGACTAGCGGGGGATGACAATGAGCAGTTCTTC. It is translated as CSVRRLAGDDNEQFF.

CDR3: CSATSGGLPPEQFF. In DNA, the CDR3 is TGCAGTGCCACCAGCGGGGGGCTCCCCCCTGAGCAGTTCTTC. The chain uses TRBV20-1 and TRBJ2-1, with TRBD2 matching 9 bases. Germline CDR1 and CDR2: DFQATT and SNEGSKA (reference sequence). The J segment lost 9 bases and the V segment lost 6 bases, leaving 12 bases of the junction unmatched. There are 14 residues in the CDR3.